This TCR beta chain emerged from a study of chemoradiotherapy in HPV16-positive cancers. The study's findings and limits: Functional assays defining HPV-specific T cells used only a couple of HPV16-positive patients.

Germline values: CDR1 SGHTS, CDR2 YDEGEE. V was cut by 4 bases and J by 1 base, with 12 bases left in between. CDR3 length equals 15 residues. Notes on this clone: Its antigen is not identified.

Data came from immunoSEQ multiplex PCR; TCRdb stores just in-frame clones and leaves some out. The sample comprises around 33,000 clones, approximately 90% of which are singletons, and approximately 5% rests with the top ten. This receptor was obtained from a human donor with HPV-associated anogenital cancer. The chain joins TRBV5-8 to TRBJ1-5, with a tentative D call TRBD1 (5 bases). This specimen consisted of blood, obtained from a patient who underwent chemoradiotherapy. In DNA form, the CDR3 reads TGTGCCAGCAGCCCGCAGGGAACCAGCAATCAGCCCCAGCATTTT. It translates to CASSPQGTSNQPQHF. Full variable domain (rest looked up from reference TRBV5-8 and TRBJ1-5): EAGVTQSPTHLIKTRGQQATLRCSPISGHTSVYWYQQALGLGLQFLLWYDEGEERNRGNFPPRFSGRQFPNYSSELNVNALELEDSALYLCASSPQGTSNQPQHFGDGTRLSIL.